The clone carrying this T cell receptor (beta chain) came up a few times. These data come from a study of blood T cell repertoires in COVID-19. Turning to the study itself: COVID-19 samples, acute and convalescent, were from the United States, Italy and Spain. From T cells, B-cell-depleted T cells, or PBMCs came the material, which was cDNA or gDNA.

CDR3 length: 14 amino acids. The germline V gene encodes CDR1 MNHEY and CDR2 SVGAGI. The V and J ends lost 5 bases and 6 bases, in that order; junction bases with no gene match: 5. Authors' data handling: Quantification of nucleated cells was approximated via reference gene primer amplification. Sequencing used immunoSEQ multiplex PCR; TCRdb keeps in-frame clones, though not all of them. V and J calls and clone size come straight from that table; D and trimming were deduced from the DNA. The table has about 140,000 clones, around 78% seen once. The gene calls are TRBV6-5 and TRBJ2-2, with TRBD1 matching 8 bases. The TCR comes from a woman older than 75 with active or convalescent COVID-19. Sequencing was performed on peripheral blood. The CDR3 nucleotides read TGTGCCAGCAGTACCCGACAGGGGCCCGGGGAGCTGTTTTTT. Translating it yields CASSTRQGPGELFF.